This T cell receptor (beta chain) is from a study of shared clonotypes between healthy human individuals. Findings and caveats of the study: Among donors, the sharing of clonotypes was expected to be influenced by sequencing depth. Estimated richness was generally greater in naive than memory subsets.

About this clone: As yet, its antigen is unknown.

CDR1 and CDR2 (germline): SGHRS, YFSETQ. V was cut by 3 bases and J by 1 base, with 13 bases left in between. The CDR3 length is 15 residues. This was a deep-level run. Every subset had its genomic DNA shared out evenly among several immunoSEQ plates. TCRdb keeps only in-frame clones here, not all; method: immunoSEQ multiplex PCR. The table records about 2.4 million clones, 90% to 95% of them present only once. The V call is TRBV5-1, the J call TRBJ1-1; D not certain. The TCR comes from a man between 18 and 29 years old in good health. Some clones in this sample may be carry-over from other donors' samples. Source material: naive CD4+ T cells from PBMCs. Subset specified: CD45RA+ positively selected. For the CDR3, the DNA is TGCGCCAGCAGCTCCACCCCCGTAACGAACACTGAAGCTTTCTTT. Its protein is CASSSTPVTNTEAFF.